These T cell receptor beta chains were read from a single sample in a study of chemoradiotherapy in HPV16-positive cancers. The table came from immunoSEQ multiplex PCR; TCRdb's copy has only in-frame clones and leaves some out. The table lists a few thousand clones, about 86% of them singletons. Sample: tumor tissue, taken from a patient who underwent chemoradiotherapy. The receptor set was obtained from a human donor with HPV-associated anogenital cancer. CDR3s include the opening cysteine and the closing phenylalanine or tryptophan. The order of the fields is CDR3 protein, clone size, V gene, D gene, J gene. The D gene is left open where the match is weak. The listing skips clone size in some rows; elsewhere it reads once, few, many or a size class.

CDR3aa: CASSLKTLAGVLYEQYF
abundance: NA
v_gene: TRBV11-3
d_gene: TRBD2
j_gene: TRBJ2-7

CDR3aa: CASSEAKGAGQPQHF
abundance: NA
v_gene: TRBV2
d_gene: TRBD1
j_gene: TRBJ1-5

CDR3aa: CASSVGVTDTQYF
abundance: NA
v_gene: TRBV9
d_gene: NA
j_gene: TRBJ2-3

CDR3aa: CSARSTGEAFF
abundance: NA
v_gene: TRBV20-1
d_gene: NA
j_gene: TRBJ1-1

CDR3aa: CASSSRGGTGRWGSYEQYF
abundance: NA
v_gene: TRBV11-2
d_gene: TRBD1
j_gene: TRBJ2-7

CDR3aa: CASSHSETDNYGYTF
abundance: once
v_gene: TRBV7-9
d_gene: NA
j_gene: TRBJ1-2

CDR3aa: CASSYSRVGANVLTF
abundance: NA
v_gene: TRBV6-5
d_gene: NA
j_gene: TRBJ2-6

CDR3aa: CVRSQADTQYF
abundance: NA
v_gene: TRBV7-5
d_gene: NA
j_gene: TRBJ2-3

CDR3aa: CASSRLFNEQFF
abundance: NA
v_gene: TRBV2
d_gene: NA
j_gene: TRBJ2-1

CDR3aa: CASSFRRGAGNIQYF
abundance: NA
v_gene: TRBV6-1
d_gene: NA
j_gene: TRBJ2-4

CDR3aa: CASSYSGRSYEQYF
abundance: NA
v_gene: TRBV6-5
d_gene: NA
j_gene: TRBJ2-7

CDR3aa: CASSWGTGNSPLHF
abundance: NA
v_gene: TRBV25-1
d_gene: TRBD1
j_gene: TRBJ1-6

CDR3aa: CASSFSTGPTGGYTF
abundance: NA
v_gene: TRBV5-1
d_gene: TRBD1
j_gene: TRBJ1-2

CDR3aa: CASSHTRANRPTDTQYF
abundance: NA
v_gene: TRBV5-4
d_gene: NA
j_gene: TRBJ2-3

CDR3aa: CASRAGTPRTEAFF
abundance: NA
v_gene: TRBV6-1
d_gene: NA
j_gene: TRBJ1-1

CDR3aa: CASRDILEAFF
abundance: NA
v_gene: TRBV6-1
d_gene: NA
j_gene: TRBJ1-1

CDR3aa: CASSPRGGAVGDTEAFF
abundance: few
v_gene: TRBV18
d_gene: NA
j_gene: TRBJ1-1

CDR3aa: CASSLGAGMRNEQYF
abundance: NA
v_gene: TRBV11-2
d_gene: NA
j_gene: TRBJ2-7

CDR3aa: CAWSPGSYEQYF
abundance: NA
v_gene: TRBV30
d_gene: NA
j_gene: TRBJ2-7

CDR3aa: CASSPRGQGSTEAFF
abundance: NA
v_gene: TRBV11-3
d_gene: TRBD1
j_gene: TRBJ1-1

CDR3aa: CASSVGQGADTQYF
abundance: few
v_gene: TRBV5-1
d_gene: TRBD1
j_gene: TRBJ2-3

CDR3aa: CASTTEGSLVEQYF
abundance: few
v_gene: TRBV23-1
d_gene: NA
j_gene: TRBJ2-7

CDR3aa: CASSPQGIETQYF
abundance: NA
v_gene: TRBV18
d_gene: NA
j_gene: TRBJ2-5

CDR3aa: CASRLYNEQFF
abundance: NA
v_gene: TRBV2
d_gene: NA
j_gene: TRBJ2-1

CDR3aa: CASSLEGGGQTYGYTF
abundance: NA
v_gene: TRBV7-2
d_gene: TRBD1
j_gene: TRBJ1-2

CDR3aa: CASSPGARAGNSPLHF
abundance: NA
v_gene: TRBV11-2
d_gene: NA
j_gene: TRBJ1-6

CDR3aa: CASSLWGGYMNTEAFF
abundance: NA
v_gene: TRBV7-9
d_gene: NA
j_gene: TRBJ1-1

CDR3aa: CASSLDSGGFTGELFF
abundance: NA
v_gene: TRBV11-2
d_gene: TRBD1
j_gene: TRBJ2-2

CDR3aa: CASSQQGAGQPQHF
abundance: NA
v_gene: TRBV6-6
d_gene: TRBD1
j_gene: TRBJ1-5

CDR3aa: CAITDRGIQSQHF
abundance: NA
v_gene: TRBV6-1
d_gene: TRBD1
j_gene: TRBJ1-5

CDR3aa: CASSFGRETEAFF
abundance: NA
v_gene: TRBV7-9
d_gene: NA
j_gene: TRBJ1-1

CDR3aa: CASRIGSGVMREQFF
abundance: NA
v_gene: TRBV28
d_gene: TRBD2
j_gene: TRBJ2-1

CDR3aa: CATKSQPQHF
abundance: NA
v_gene: TRBV15
d_gene: NA
j_gene: TRBJ1-5

CDR3aa: CASSLGQGRGRSEAFF
abundance: once
v_gene: TRBV5-1
d_gene: TRBD1
j_gene: TRBJ1-1

CDR3aa: CASSQKDRGAYNEQFF
abundance: NA
v_gene: TRBV18
d_gene: TRBD1
j_gene: TRBJ2-1

CDR3aa: CASSFSDRNIQYF
abundance: NA
v_gene: TRBV7-9
d_gene: NA
j_gene: TRBJ2-4

CDR3aa: CASSLRTGHTQYF
abundance: NA
v_gene: TRBV7-9
d_gene: TRBD1
j_gene: TRBJ2-3

CDR3aa: CASSLQASGGVYTDTQYF
abundance: once
v_gene: TRBV5-5
d_gene: TRBD2
j_gene: TRBJ2-3

CDR3aa: CSVEGFTHTDTQYF
abundance: NA
v_gene: TRBV29-1
d_gene: NA
j_gene: TRBJ2-3

CDR3aa: CASSGGTSGLTDTQYF
abundance: NA
v_gene: TRBV9
d_gene: TRBD2
j_gene: TRBJ2-3

CDR3aa: CATSLGAGRGTDTQYF
abundance: NA
v_gene: TRBV15
d_gene: NA
j_gene: TRBJ2-3

CDR3aa: CASSDPIDRASTDTQYF
abundance: large
v_gene: TRBV6-1
d_gene: TRBD1
j_gene: TRBJ2-3

CDR3aa: CASSVLGNTEAFF
abundance: NA
v_gene: TRBV9
d_gene: NA
j_gene: TRBJ1-1

CDR3aa: CAISGVWQETQYF
abundance: NA
v_gene: TRBV10-3
d_gene: NA
j_gene: TRBJ2-5

CDR3aa: CASSQDISGSIPYEQYF
abundance: few
v_gene: TRBV4-1
d_gene: TRBD2
j_gene: TRBJ2-7

CDR3aa: CASSWGTGVTDTQYF
abundance: NA
v_gene: TRBV5-1
d_gene: TRBD1
j_gene: TRBJ2-3

CDR3aa: CASSTTGAPNTGELFF
abundance: NA
v_gene: TRBV19
d_gene: TRBD1
j_gene: TRBJ2-2

CDR3aa: CASSRSVTSGSPLHF
abundance: NA
v_gene: TRBV6-5
d_gene: NA
j_gene: TRBJ1-6

CDR3aa: CASSLDIGLANEQFF
abundance: NA
v_gene: TRBV11-2
d_gene: TRBD2
j_gene: TRBJ2-1

CDR3aa: CASSSAARRNSPLHF
abundance: NA
v_gene: TRBV6-5
d_gene: NA
j_gene: TRBJ1-6

CDR3aa: CASSVSTGDQPQHF
abundance: NA
v_gene: TRBV2
d_gene: TRBD1
j_gene: TRBJ1-5

CDR3aa: CATSDRDTDINQPQHF
abundance: NA
v_gene: TRBV15
d_gene: NA
j_gene: TRBJ1-5